These 32 T cell receptor beta chains came from one sample sequenced in a study of cytomegalovirus exposure and HLA in healthy donors. With 60 Vbeta and 13 Jbeta primers, the PCR was carried out. TCRdb's table, derived via immunoSEQ multiplex PCR, lists solely in-frame clones and lacks some. The sample includes fewer than 200,000 clones, about 65% of them seen just once. Sequences were obtained from PBMCs. The receptor source for this set is a girl aged 5 to 17 in good health and CMV-seronegative.

This clone occurred a few times. The chain joins TRBV27 to TRBJ1-1, with 9 bases matching TRBD1. V lost 5 bases and J lost 3; bases outside the gene matches: 4. Germline V gene data show CDR1 as MNHEY and CDR2 as SMNVEV (reference sequence). This CDR3 has 14 amino acids. The CDR3 DNA follows: TGTGCCAGCAGTCTTGACAGGGGGGACACTGAAGCTTTCTTT. Its protein product is CASSLDRGDTEAFF.

This sequence joins TRBV14 and TRBJ2-1; D possibly corresponds to TRBD1 (5 bases). CDR3 length: 12 residues. The V gene's germline CDR1 is SGHDN and CDR2 FVKESK. V lost 4 bases and J 4 bases, leaving 5 bases between the germline ends. The CDR3 DNA is TGTGCCAGCAGCCGACAGTACAATGAGCAGTTCTTC. This translates into CASSRQYNEQFF.

The V and J genes are TRBV7-9 and TRBJ1-1; 10 nucleotides line up with TRBD1. This CDR3 has 18 residues. CDR1 is SEHNR, CDR2 FQNEAQ, per germline (reference sequence). J lost 0 bases, V lost 5 bases, and 12 bases had no gene match. CDR3 DNA: TGTGCCAGCAGCCCTAGAGTGAGGACAGGGGGTTTGAACACTGAAGCTTTCTTT. It yields the protein CASSPRVRTGGLNTEAFF.

The genes are TRBV11-1 and TRBJ1-3, with a possible D match to TRBD1 (6 bases). The V end was cut by 0 bases, the J end by 0 bases, with 9 bases between. The germline V gene has CDR1 SGHAT and CDR2 FQDESV (reference sequence). This CDR3 comprises 16 residues. CDR3 protein: CASSLADSISGNTIYF. The CDR3 region has the DNA TGTGCCAGCAGCTTAGCGGACAGCATCTCTGGAAACACCATATATTTT.

The chain uses TRBV2 and TRBJ2-7; a possible D gene is TRBD1 (6 bases). CDR3 length equals 14 residues. V lost 6 bases, J lost 3 bases, and 15 bases lay in between. Germline values: CDR1 SNHLY, CDR2 FYNNEI. In nucleotides, the CDR3 is TGTGCCAGCAGATGGACAGTCTTGAACTACGAGCAGTACTTC. Translation: CASRWTVLNYEQYF.

This chain uses TRBV6-5 with TRBJ2-7, with 9 bases lining up with TRBD1. This CDR3 has 14 amino acids. Unmatched junction bases numbered 10, after V lost 4 bases and J lost 9 bases. Germline loops: CDR1 MNHEY, CDR2 SVGAGI. The CDR3 sequence is CASSSGQGPLGQYF. Written as DNA, the CDR3 is TGTGCCAGCAGTTCGGGACAGGGCCCTCTTGGGCAGTACTTC.

This chain's CDR3 is CASSLDHKSNQPQHF. The CDR3, as DNA: TGTGCCAGCAGCTTAGATCACAAAAGCAATCAGCCCCAGCATTTT. This chain uses TRBV7-6 with TRBJ1-5; D is undetermined. Between the trimmed V and J ends, which lost 1 base and 1 base, there was a span of 8 bases. Per germline, CDR1 SGHVS and CDR2 FNYEAQ. The length of the CDR3 is 15 residues.

The rearrangement uses TRBV6-1 and TRBJ1-2; D not certain. Germline V gene lookup returns CDR1 MNHNS and CDR2 SASEGT. This CDR3 has 13 amino acids. The ends were cut back, 3 bases at V and 7 bases at J, with 12 bases in the middle. The CDR3 sequence is CASSEARGAGYTF. CDR3 nucleotide sequence: TGTGCCAGCAGTGAGGCTCGAGGAGCTGGCTACACCTTC.

The chain employs TRBV6-5 and TRBJ1-2; possibly TRBD1 for D (6 bases). CDR1 and CDR2 from the germline V gene are MNHEY and SVGAGI. V lost 2 bases and J lost 8, with 21 bases in between. CDR3 size: 16 residues. This chain's CDR3 is CASSYDKTGTPDGYTF. The DNA of the CDR3 is TGTGCCAGCAGTTACGATAAGACCGGGACACCAGACGGCTACACCTTC.

The V and J genes are TRBV5-1 and TRBJ2-5; 8 bases align to TRBD1. The CDR3 is made up of 16 amino acids. The V gene end was trimmed by 4 bases and the J gene end by 3 bases; junction bases not matched to a gene: 11. The germline CDR1 and CDR2 sequences are SGHRS and YFSETQ. The CDR3 sequence is CASSASGGAGEETQYF. DNA of the CDR3: TGCGCCAGCAGCGCCTCAGGGGGCGCGGGTGAAGAGACCCAGTACTTC.

The genes are TRBV6-5 and TRBJ1-5, with a weak D call TRBD1 (6 bases). CDR3 length: 13 amino acids. Germline CDR1 is MNHEY and CDR2 is SVGAGI. V was cut by 6 bases and J by 4 bases, with 10 bases left in between. Here the CDR3 reads CASRQGWNQPQHF. DNA for the CDR3: TGTGCCAGCAGGCAGGGGTGGAATCAGCCCCAGCATTTT.

This chain joins TRBV29-1 and TRBJ2-7; D may be TRBD1 (6 bases). The CDR3 runs to 13 residues. CDR1 SQVTM and CDR2 ANQGSEA come from the germline V gene. Trimming left V 3 bases short and J 3 bases short, with 12 bases between. The CDR3 DNA reads TGCAGCGTTGACGAGACAGGAAACTACGAGCAGTACTTC. Translation gives CSVDETGNYEQYF.

The rearrangement joins TRBV5-1 to TRBJ1-1, with D unclear. The CDR3 sequence is 16 residues long. From germline, CDR1 is SGHRS and CDR2 YFSETQ. V lost 0 bases to trimming and J lost 3 bases, with 15 bases between them. CDR3 sequence: CASSLGGGSLDTEAFF. DNA of the CDR3: TGCGCCAGCAGCTTGGGGGGAGGTAGCCTTGACACTGAAGCTTTCTTT.

The chain links TRBV19 to TRBJ1-2, with a weak D call TRBD1 (6 bases). V was clipped by 5 bases and J by 5 bases, with 15 bases between them. The CDR3 sequence is 14 residues long. Germline V gene lookup returns CDR1 LNHDA and CDR2 SQIVND (reference sequence). Here the CDR3 DNA reads TGTGCCAGTAGTCCCAATACAGGGAAGTATGGCTACACCTTC. It yields the protein CASSPNTGKYGYTF.

The chain is built from TRBV4-1 and TRBJ2-4; D gene unclear. CDR1 is MGHRA and CDR2 is YSYEKL in the germline V gene. The germline V and J ends were trimmed by 2 bases and 0 bases, with 11 bases remaining between them. The CDR3 is 16 residues long. CDR3 region: CASSQLEHGAKNIQYF. The DNA for the CDR3 is TGCGCCAGCAGCCAACTAGAGCATGGAGCCAAAAACATTCAGTACTTC.

The chain has TRBV9 and TRBJ1-4; 8 nucleotides agree with TRBD1. The ends lost 4 bases at V and 7 bases at J; junction bases unmatched: 9. The CDR3 totals 15 residues. Germline loops: CDR1 SGDLS, CDR2 YYNGEE. The CDR3 region is CASSIQGAESEKLFF. The CDR3 coding sequence is TGTGCCAGCAGCATCCAGGGGGCGGAGAGTGAAAAACTGTTTTTT.

The J gene is TRBJ2-5, the V gene TRBV7-6, with 13 bases fitting TRBD2. The V and J ends lost 2 bases and 5 bases, in that order; junction bases with no gene match: 5. CDR3 length: 16 residues. Germline CDR1 and CDR2: SGHVS and FNYEAQ. The CDR3 reads CASSLSGTSGVETQYF. Here the CDR3 DNA reads TGTGCCAGCAGCTTAAGTGGGACTAGCGGGGTGGAGACCCAGTACTTC.

This chain joins TRBV29-1 and TRBJ2-2; TRBD2 is a possible D gene (6 bases). The CDR3 consists of 12 residues. Deletions cut 6 bases from V and 5 bases from J, with 10 bases between. Germline assignment: CDR1 SQVTM and CDR2 ANQGSEA. CDR3 amino acids: CSVTEGTGELFF. In DNA form, the CDR3 reads TGCAGCGTCACGGAGGGGACCGGGGAGCTGTTTTTT.

This clone was picked up a small number of times. The chain is built from TRBV5-1 and TRBJ2-6; 8 bases align to TRBD2. The CDR3 sequence is 18 residues long. J was trimmed by 2 bases and V by 4 bases; bases with no gene match: 11. CDR1 is SGHRS, CDR2 YFSETQ, per germline. CDR3 protein: CASSGGAGGPAGANVLTF. In DNA form, the CDR3 reads TGCGCCAGCAGCGGGGGTGCGGGGGGCCCGGCTGGGGCCAACGTCCTGACTTTC.

The chain couples TRBV5-1 to TRBJ1-2, with TRBD1 matching over 9 bases. The CDR3 is 14 residues long. CDR1 is SGHRS and CDR2 is YFSETQ in the germline V gene. The V and J ends lost 1 base and 6 bases, in that order; junction bases with no gene match: 4. CDR3 region: CASSLTGGGNGYTF. The CDR3 DNA sequence: TGCGCCAGCAGCTTGACAGGGGGCGGGAATGGCTACACCTTC.

The CDR3 region is CATQQGVWETQYF. CDR3 bases: TGTGCCACGCAACAGGGGGTATGGGAGACCCAGTACTTC. The chain has TRBV10-3 and TRBJ2-5, with 8 bases matching TRBD1. Germline V gene sequence: CDR1 ENHRY, CDR2 SYGVKD. This CDR3 region has 13 residues. Trimming took 10 bases from V and 5 from J; bases not matched to a gene: 9.

The rearrangement uses TRBV5-1 and TRBJ1-1; no clear D. The CDR3 contains 13 residues. CDR1 and CDR2 (germline): SGHRS, YFSETQ. V lost 3 bases and J lost 3, with 9 bases in between. CDR3 nucleotides: TGCGCCAGCAGCTCCGGAGTGGACACTGAAGCTTTCTTT. It codes for CASSSGVDTEAFF.

This clone showed up just once. V usage is TRBV13 and J usage is TRBJ2-7; weak D call: TRBD1 (6 bases). CDR3 size: 14 residues. CDR1 is PRHDT and CDR2 is FYEKMQ in the germline V gene (reference sequence). V lost 5 bases and J lost 3, with 14 bases in between. This CDR3 reads CASSPPGQNYEQYF. CDR3 DNA sequence: TGTGCCAGCAGCCCTCCGGGACAAAACTACGAGCAGTACTTC.

The chain employs TRBV5-1 and TRBJ2-1, with D maybe TRBD2 (6 bases). Germline V gene data show CDR1 as SGHRS and CDR2 as YFSETQ. This CDR3 contains 16 residues. V lost 4 bases to trimming and J lost 2 bases, with 16 bases between them. The CDR3 DNA reads as TGCGCCAGCAGCGGTCTCACGGGGGAAACCTACAATGAGCAGTTCTTC. It encodes CASSGLTGETYNEQFF.

The V and J genes are TRBV30 and TRBJ1-2; D gene uncertain. This CDR3 comprises 14 residues. V was shortened by 5 bases and J by 5 bases, with 18 bases between the two germline ends. Germline values: CDR1 GTSNPN, CDR2 SVGIG (reference sequence). As DNA, the CDR3 is TGTGCCTGGTCGTCGCGGCTGACTTTTTATGGCTACACCTTC. Amino acid sequence: CAWSSRLTFYGYTF.

This chain links TRBV6-5 with TRBJ2-1; TRBD2 aligns across 8 bases. V lost 0 bases, J lost 9 bases, and 7 bases stayed unmatched. Germline assignment: CDR1 MNHEY and CDR2 SVGAGI. The CDR3 extends over 15 amino acids. Here the CDR3 reads CASSYSGLVMGEQFF. The CDR3 DNA reads as TGTGCCAGCAGTTACTCGGGACTAGTGATGGGTGAGCAGTTCTTC.

The J gene is TRBJ1-5, the V gene TRBV13; no firm D call. V lost 2 bases to trimming and J lost 2 bases, with 10 bases between them. Germline V lookup: CDR1 PRHDT, CDR2 FYEKMQ (reference sequence). The CDR3 is 15 residues long. The CDR3 nucleotides read TGTGCCAGCAGCTTATCCATGGCGGGCAATCAGCCCCAGCATTTT. Protein sequence: CASSLSMAGNQPQHF.

V is TRBV7-9 and J is TRBJ1-4; 9 positions agree with TRBD1. This CDR3 contains 16 residues. V dropped 4 bases and J dropped 4; count of bases not matched to a gene: 7. Germline-derived CDR1 and CDR2 are SEHNR and FQNEAQ (reference sequence). This CDR3 is CASSSQGARLNEKLFF. CDR3 nucleotides: TGTGCCAGCAGCTCACAGGGGGCCAGACTTAATGAAAAACTGTTTTTT.

This sequence joins TRBV5-1 and TRBJ2-5, with 9 bases aligning to TRBD1. After removal of 4 bases from V and 2 bases from J, the junction contained 3 bases not matched to a gene. The CDR3 contains 14 residues. Germline CDR1 and CDR2: SGHRS and YFSETQ. Here the CDR3 DNA reads TGCGCCAGCAGCCCTGGGACAGGGCAAGAGACCCAGTACTTC. Translation: CASSPGTGQETQYF.

This clone was observed a handful of times. The genes are TRBV13 and TRBJ2-2; D gene unclear. Trimming took 1 base from V and 6 from J, leaving 12 bases between them. This CDR3 has 15 residues. Per germline, CDR1 PRHDT and CDR2 FYEKMQ (reference sequence). CDR3: CASSLDRSPAGELFF. The CDR3 nucleotides are TGTGCCAGCAGCTTAGATCGTAGCCCCGCCGGGGAGCTGTTTTTT.

This chain joins TRBV30 and TRBJ1-6; possible D gene TRBD1, 5 bases. The germline gives CDR1 GTSNPN, CDR2 SVGIG (reference sequence). The CDR3 totals 12 residues. V gave up 5 bases and J gave up 5 bases, with 7 bases separating them. Here the CDR3 reads CAWQGDNSPLHF. The CDR3 nucleotides read TGTGCCTGGCAGGGTGATAATTCACCCCTCCACTTT.

This clone was detected a few times. The V and J genes are TRBV19 and TRBJ2-1; no reliable D call. Germline values: CDR1 LNHDA, CDR2 SQIVND (reference sequence). The CDR3 sequence is 16 residues long. V was trimmed by 3 bases and J by 2 bases, leaving 14 bases between them. The CDR3 sequence: CASSILNMNTYNEQFF. CDR3 bases: TGTGCCAGTAGTATTCTCAACATGAACACCTACAATGAGCAGTTCTTC.